Presented here are 22 T cell receptor beta chains from one specimen sequenced in a study of Ad26.COV2.S vaccination and SARS-CoV-2 variants. This sample's treatment: 19 received Ad26.COV2.S at low or high dose, single or two shots; about 5 received placebo; per-sample allocation not given. Day 63 after the first injection of vaccine or placebo was the sampling time. The protocol was immunoSEQ multiplex PCR, while the TCRdb copy is restricted to in-frame clones and leaves out a portion. Of about 680,000 clones listed, more than 80% are singletons. The material was peripheral blood, obtained in a trial of Ad26.COV2.S vaccine versus placebo. The receptors stem from a person between 18 and 59 years old who received the Ad26.COV2.S COVID-19 vaccine or a placebo.

Note on this clone: Additional DNA sequences in this sample encode the identical CDR3. The gene calls are TRBV18 and TRBJ1-5; TRBD1 matches at 7 bases. CDR3 length: 14 amino acids. CDR1 is KGHSH and CDR2 is LQKENI in the germline V gene. The J segment lost 2 bases and the V segment lost 2 bases, leaving 0 bases of the junction unmatched. The CDR3 DNA is TGTGCCAGCTCACCAGACAGGGGCAATCAGCCCCAGCATTTT. Translation: CASSPDRGNQPQHF.

V gene TRBV6-4 combines with J gene TRBJ1-2, with unresolved D. CDR3 length: 12 residues. Germline V gene sequence: CDR1 MRHNA, CDR2 SNTAGT. The V gene lost 1 base and the J gene lost 2 bases, with 2 bases spanning the gap. For the CDR3, the DNA is TGTGCCAGCAGTGACTTGAACTATGGCTACACCTTC. Its translation is CASSDLNYGYTF.

The chain uses TRBV12-3 or TRBV12-4 and TRBJ2-1; D gene unclear. V lost 6 bases and J 7 bases, leaving 10 bases between the germline ends. This CDR3 contains 12 residues. The CDR3 region has the DNA TGTGCCAGCAGACTTGTTGGTAATGAGCAGTTCTTC. Its translation is CASRLVGNEQFF.

The chain links TRBV11-2 to TRBJ1-6; 7 nucleotides match TRBD1. The trim removed 5 bases at V and 5 bases at J, leaving 3 bases unmatched. Per the germline V gene, CDR1 is SGHAT and CDR2 is FQNNGV. This CDR3 region has 14 residues. The CDR3 reads CASSRDRDNSPLHF. Written as DNA, the CDR3 is TGTGCCAGCAGCCGCGACAGGGATAATTCACCCCTCCACTTT.

The V and J genes are TRBV7-2 and TRBJ2-3, with 11 positions matching TRBD2. Germline CDR1 reads SGHTA; CDR2 reads FQGNSA. The CDR3 is 15 amino acids. Germline trimming cut 5 bases from V and 6 bases from J; bases unmatched to any gene: 7. This chain's CDR3 is CASSTPGTSGDTQYF. For the CDR3, the DNA is TGTGCCAGCAGCACCCCCGGGACTAGCGGCGATACGCAGTATTTT.

The table lists this clone with a count of one. The rearrangement joins TRBV6-5 to TRBJ2-3; weak D call: TRBD1 (7 bases). The CDR3 sequence is 14 residues long. Germline V CDR1 and CDR2: MNHEY, SVGAGI. V gave up 4 bases and J gave up 6 bases, with 14 bases separating them. The CDR3 DNA reads TGTGCCAGCAGTTCGAGACAGGGAGGTGATACGCAGTATTTT. Its protein product is CASSSRQGGDTQYF.

CDR3 in amino acids: CASSLMTGRVSSGNTIYF. The DNA of the CDR3 is TGTGCCAGCAGCTTGATGACAGGGCGTGTGAGCTCTGGAAACACCATATATTTT. The V and J genes are TRBV7-9 and TRBJ1-3; 7 nucleotides align to TRBD1. Trimming took 3 bases from V and 0 from J; bases not matched to a gene: 11. CDR1 and CDR2 from the germline V gene are SEHNR and FQNEAQ (reference sequence). The CDR3 is 18 amino acids. Full variable domain (missing parts from reference TRBV7-9 and TRBJ1-3): DTGVSQNPRHKITKRGQNVTFRCDPISEHNRLYWYRQTLGQGPEFLTYFQNEAQLEKSRLLSDRFSAERPKGSFSTLEIQRTEQGDSAMYLCASSLMTGRVSSGNTIYFGEGSWLTVV.

This clone turned up a few times. V usage is TRBV7-9 and J usage is TRBJ2-7, with D tentatively TRBD2 (5 bases). Trimming left V 3 bases short and J 2 bases short, with 11 bases between. This CDR3 has 14 residues. Germline-derived CDR1 and CDR2 are SEHNR and FQNEAQ (reference sequence). The CDR3 DNA follows: TGTGCCAGCAGCTTCCGGGGAATTGCCTACGAGCAGTACTTC. Amino acids: CASSFRGIAYEQYF.

This clone was seen a single time. V gene TRBV19 combines with J gene TRBJ2-1, with 8 bases aligning to TRBD2. CDR1 and CDR2 (germline): LNHDA, SQIVND (reference sequence). The CDR3 runs 15 residues. Unmatched junction bases numbered 17, after V lost 7 bases and J lost 12 bases. CDR3 loop: CASISGSGTSRGQFF. The DNA for the CDR3 is TGTGCCAGTATTTCCGGTAGCGGGACCTCCCGAGGGCAGTTCTTC. Supplemented by reference TRBV19 and TRBJ2-1, the full variable domain reads DGGITQSPKYLFRKEGQNVTLSCEQNLNHDAMYWYRQDPGQGLRLIYYSQIVNDFQKGDIAEGYSVSREKKESFPLTVTSAQKNPTAFYLCASISGSGTSRGQFFGPGTRLTVL.

This sequence joins TRBV7-9 and TRBJ1-1; no reliable D call. The CDR3 runs 13 residues. Germline V gene data show CDR1 as SEHNR and CDR2 as FQNEAQ (reference sequence). V gave up 8 bases and J gave up 0 bases, with 10 bases separating them. Written as DNA, the CDR3 is TGTGCCAGCCGGAAGGAAGTGAACACTGAAGCTTTCTTT. It yields the protein CASRKEVNTEAFF.

V and J are TRBV5-1 and TRBJ2-1; D tentatively reads TRBD1 or TRBD2 (5 bases each). Per germline, CDR1 SGHRS and CDR2 YFSETQ. Trimming removed 5 bases from V and 15 bases from J, with 15 bases in between. This CDR3 has 11 amino acids. CDR3 nucleotides: TGCGCCAGCAGGGAGGAGGACACTCGGTTCTTC. Protein: CASREEDTRFF.

The genes are TRBV7-3 and TRBJ2-1; D is perhaps TRBD1 (6 bases). Germline V gene data show CDR1 as SGHTA and CDR2 as FQGTGA. The CDR3 loop spans 14 amino acids. The V end lost 3 bases, the J end lost 0 bases, and 6 bases lay between the germline ends. The DNA of the CDR3 is TGTGCCAGCAGCTTGGACAGCTCCTACAATGAGCAGTTCTTC. It yields the protein CASSLDSSYNEQFF. The variable domain in full, completed from reference TRBV7-3 and TRBJ2-1, reads GAGVSQTPSNKVTEKGKYVELRCDPISGHTALYWYRQSLGQGPEFLIYFQGTGAADDSGLPNDRFFAVRPEGSVSTLKIQRTERGDSAVYLCASSLDSSYNEQFFGPGTRLTVL.

J is TRBJ2-1 and V is TRBV7-9; 9 bases map to TRBD2. Losses at the gene ends were 5 bases for V and 2 bases for J; bases not matched to a gene: 7. The germline gives CDR1 SEHNR, CDR2 FQNEAQ (reference sequence). The length of the CDR3 is 16 residues. This chain's CDR3 is CASSQISGSPYNEQFF. CDR3 nucleotides: TGTGCCAGCAGCCAGATTAGCGGGAGCCCCTACAATGAGCAGTTCTTC.

This chain connects TRBV5-6 to TRBJ2-1; 9 nucleotides agree with TRBD2. The junction had 1 base not matched to a gene; V was cut back by 0 bases and J by 0 bases. The CDR3 consists of 16 residues. Germline V gives CDR1 SGHDT, CDR2 YYEEEE. The CDR3 DNA reads TGTGCCAGCAGCTTGGTAGCGGGAGACTCCTACAATGAGCAGTTCTTC. This sequence encodes CASSLVAGDSYNEQFF. The complete variable domain, with remaining parts taken from reference TRBV5-6 and TRBJ2-1, reads DAGVTQSPTHLIKTRGQQVTLRCSPKSGHDTVSWYQQALGQGPQFIFQYYEEEERQRGNFPDRFSGHQFPNYSSELNVNALLLGDSALYLCASSLVAGDSYNEQFFGPGTRLTVL.

The chain has TRBV6-5 and TRBJ2-1, with 8 bases matching TRBD1. Trimming cost V 2 bases and J 9 bases; bases outside gene matches: 9. The CDR3 sequence is 15 residues long. The germline V gene encodes CDR1 MNHEY and CDR2 SVGAGI. CDR3 DNA: TGTGCCAGCAGTTACCTTCAGGGGGCTACTTCTGAGCAGTTCTTC. As protein: CASSYLQGATSEQFF.

J is TRBJ1-4 and V is TRBV5-4; the match to TRBD1 covers 8 bases. V lost 4 bases, J lost 7 bases, and 12 bases stayed unmatched. Germline CDR1 and CDR2: SGHNT and YYREEE (reference sequence). The CDR3 loop spans 16 amino acids. The CDR3 nucleotides read TGTGCCAGCAGCCTCCGGACAGGGCGGATGGGTGAAAAACTGTTTTTT. Translated: CASSLRTGRMGEKLFF.

The sample holds one count of this clone. The chain combines TRBV5-1 with TRBJ1-4; no clear D gene. The CDR3 loop spans 17 amino acids. V lost 5 bases and J lost 7, with 24 bases in between. Germline CDR1 SGHRS, CDR2 YFSETQ. This CDR3 reads CASRKGSKIQLIEKLFF. For the CDR3, the DNA is TGCGCCAGCAGAAAAGGGTCGAAAATCCAACTAATTGAAAAACTGTTTTTT.

The V gene is TRBV2, the J gene TRBJ2-7, with unresolved D. Looked up from germline, CDR1 is SNHLY and CDR2 is FYNNEI. Trimming removed 10 bases at V and 7 bases at J, with 23 bases between. The CDR3 consists of 14 residues. This CDR3 reads CATNKEFVFDEQYF. The CDR3 DNA reads as TGTGCCACCAACAAGGAGTTTGTGTTCGATGAGCAGTACTTC.

The rearrangement joins TRBV9 to TRBJ1-1, with D unclear. Germline loops: CDR1 SGDLS, CDR2 YYNGEE. This CDR3 contains 14 residues. V lost 2 bases, J lost 0 bases, and 8 bases lay in between. CDR3 amino acids: CASSVSSLNTEAFF. CDR3 sequence (DNA): TGTGCCAGCAGCGTTTCGTCCTTGAACACTGAAGCTTTCTTT.

The rearrangement joins TRBV27 to TRBJ2-7, with D hard to call. Trimming removed 9 bases at V and 3 bases at J, with 18 bases between. CDR3 size: 14 residues. Germline V gives CDR1 MNHEY, CDR2 SMNVEV (reference sequence). The CDR3 sequence: CASSSSSPVYEQYF. CDR3 in DNA: TGTGCCAGTTCAAGTAGTTCCCCGGTCTACGAGCAGTACTTC.

The chain is built from TRBV7-2 and TRBJ2-7; possible D gene TRBD1, 6 bases. V was trimmed by 5 bases and J by 6 bases, leaving 11 bases between them. There are 12 residues in the CDR3. The germline CDR1 and CDR2 sequences are SGHTA and FQGNSA. The CDR3, as DNA: TGTGCCAGCAGCCGACAGGCCGGCGAGCAGTACTTC. Residues: CASSRQAGEQYF.

The V gene is TRBV13, the J gene TRBJ1-2; no clear D. V was pared by 5 bases and J by 4 bases, with 14 bases between. Germline CDR1 and CDR2: PRHDT and FYEKMQ (reference sequence). The CDR3 totals 14 residues. The CDR3 sequence: CASSPTVGGYGYTF. The CDR3 region has the DNA TGTGCCAGCAGCCCGACGGTCGGAGGCTATGGCTACACCTTC.